The 9 T cell receptor beta chains in this list originate from one sample, sequenced in a study of shared clonotypes between healthy human individuals. Naive CD8 isolation took CD45RO-negative cells positively selected for CCR7 and excluded terminally differentiated effector memory CD45RA+ cells. TCRdb's table, derived via immunoSEQ multiplex PCR, lists solely in-frame clones and lacks some. Here the sample spans fewer than 1 million clones, about 96% being singletons. The sample was naive CD8+ T cells sorted from blood. The receptors shown here come from a man between 25 and 39 years old in good health.

V and J are TRBV11-2 and TRBJ2-1, with TRBD2 matching 10 bases. This CDR3 has 16 amino acids. After removal of 1 base from V and 8 bases from J, the junction contained 8 bases not matched to a gene. Germline CDR1 reads SGHAT; CDR2 reads FQNNGV. The CDR3 here is CASSLGPAGGRDEQFF. The CDR3 coding sequence is TGTGCCAGCAGCTTAGGGCCAGCGGGAGGGAGGGATGAGCAGTTCTTC.

The genes are TRBV5-1 and TRBJ1-1; 7 positions agree with TRBD1. With 2 bases clipped from V and 7 bases from J, the junction kept 17 bases outside the gene matches. Germline lookup yields CDR1 SGHRS and CDR2 YFSETQ. CDR3 length equals 17 residues. CDR3 in amino acids: CASSFRTGRSLDGEAFF. As DNA, the CDR3 is TGCGCCAGCAGCTTCAGGACAGGCCGGTCCCTCGACGGTGAAGCTTTCTTT.

The V and J genes are TRBV11-2 and TRBJ2-3, with D possibly being TRBD2 (6 bases). CDR3 length equals 17 residues. Germline values: CDR1 SGHAT, CDR2 FQNNGV. V lost 3 bases to trimming and J lost 0 bases, with 16 bases between them. The CDR3 sequence is CASSLFGVGLSTDTQYF. Written as DNA, the CDR3 is TGTGCCAGCAGCTTGTTTGGTGTTGGACTAAGCACAGATACGCAGTATTTT.

With regard to this clone: The same CDR3 arises from other DNA sequences in this sample as well. The V and J genes are TRBV5-6 and TRBJ2-7; no definite D call. CDR1 and CDR2 (germline): SGHDT, YYEEEE. This CDR3 contains 13 residues. V dropped 3 bases and J dropped 2 bases, with 9 bases sitting between them. This chain's CDR3 is CASSSGSPYEQYF. CDR3 DNA sequence: TGTGCCAGCAGCTCCGGATCTCCCTACGAGCAGTACTTC.

The chain is built from TRBV11-2 and TRBJ2-3; tentatively, D is TRBD2 (6 bases). The CDR3 runs to 16 residues. The germline CDR1 and CDR2 sequences are SGHAT and FQNNGV. V dropped 5 bases and J dropped 0 bases, with 15 bases sitting between them. This chain's CDR3 is CASSGGKASSTDTQYF. The CDR3 DNA is TGTGCCAGCAGCGGCGGGAAGGCCTCTAGCACAGATACGCAGTATTTT.

V is TRBV6-5 and J is TRBJ2-3; D not resolved. CDR1 and CDR2 from the germline V gene are MNHEY and SVGAGI. Trimming removed 7 bases from V and 3 bases from J, with 14 bases in between. The CDR3 has 14 amino acids. The CDR3: CASTPHVGTDTQYF. Here the CDR3 DNA reads TGTGCCAGCACCCCCCATGTAGGGACAGATACGCAGTATTTT.

The rearrangement uses TRBV29-1 and TRBJ2-7; D possibly corresponds to TRBD1 (6 bases). This CDR3 has 14 residues. V was trimmed by 6 bases and J by 5 bases, leaving 20 bases between them. Germline V gene data show CDR1 as SQVTM and CDR2 as ANQGSEA. For the CDR3, the DNA is TGCAGCGTCGAACCCGTCACAGGGTCTAACGAGCAGTACTTC. Its protein is CSVEPVTGSNEQYF.

This clone has only one observation. The chain uses TRBV28 and TRBJ1-1; D is undetermined. Per the germline V gene, CDR1 is MDHEN and CDR2 is SYDVKM. The CDR3 length is 16 residues. Trimming stripped 8 bases from V and 6 bases from J, with 25 bases between. The CDR3 DNA reads TGTGCCAGCCGCCGGGCTTTCCCCCTTTTTACGGCTGAAGCTTTCTTT. Its protein is CASRRAFPLFTAEAFF.

The chain couples TRBV20-1 to TRBJ1-1; D is uncertain. CDR1 is DFQATT, CDR2 SNEGSKA, per germline (reference sequence). V lost 6 bases, J lost 8 bases, and 13 bases lay in between. The length of the CDR3 is 11 residues. The CDR3 bases are TGCAGTGCCTATTATTTCCCCGAAGCTTTCTTT. It encodes CSAYYFPEAFF.